Below, 20 T cell receptor beta chains from the same sample are listed, as sequenced in a study of T-cell memory formation after mild COVID-19. One entry per CDR3 protein, called by TCRdb with MiXCR from the 5' RACE reads. The sample carries about 210,000 distinct CDR3 sequences, 27% recorded once. The sequencing input was PBMCs or a T cell subset sorted from them (not recorded which). The receptors stem from an adult woman who had mild COVID-19 (a few samples of this study predate the infection). Cell type and time point are not known.

The rearrangement links TRBV29-1 to TRBJ2-5, with a possible D match to TRBD1 (5 bases). The CDR3 is made up of 12 amino acids. Trimming removed 8 bases at V and 0 bases at J, with 10 bases between. Germline lookup yields CDR1 SQVTM and CDR2 ANQGSEA. The CDR3 nucleotides read TGCAGCACCCGACAGTACCAAGAGACCCAGTACTTC. Translation: CSTRQYQETQYF.

The rearrangement uses TRBV7-2 and TRBJ2-7; TRBD1 matches 7 bases. The CDR3 covers 14 residues. Per germline, CDR1 SGHTA and CDR2 FQGNSA. V shed 10 bases, J shed 0 bases, and the junction held 9 bases outside the gene matches. CDR3 in amino acids: CATANRGNSYEQYF. The CDR3 bases are TGTGCCACCGCCAACAGGGGAAACTCCTACGAGCAGTACTTC.

This rearrangement joins TRBV9 to TRBJ1-5; 7 nucleotides line up with TRBD1. This CDR3 comprises 14 residues. The germline gives CDR1 SGDLS, CDR2 YYNGEE. Unmatched junction bases numbered 7, after V lost 4 bases and J lost 6 bases. CDR3 DNA: TGTGCCAGCAGCAAAGGGACAGTTGGTCAGCCCCAGCATTTT. Residues: CASSKGTVGQPQHF. Full variable domain (outside the CDR3, taken from reference TRBV9 and TRBJ1-5): DSGVTQTPKHLITATGQRVTLRCSPRSGDLSVYWYQQSLDQGLQFLIQYYNGEERAKGNILERFSAQQFPDLHSELNLSSLELGDSALYFCASSKGTVGQPQHFGDGTRLSIL.

This clonotype was seen only a few times. The CDR3 sequence is CASSSYTGTGQGYTF. CDR3 bases: TGCGCCAGCAGCTCCTATACCGGGACAGGGCAGGGCTACACCTTC. The gene calls are TRBV5-1 and TRBJ1-2, with 9 bases identical to TRBD1. Trimming removed 3 bases from V and 8 bases from J; junction bases left unmatched: 11. CDR1 SGHRS and CDR2 YFSETQ come from the germline V gene. This CDR3 spans 15 amino acids.

This sequence joins TRBV27 and TRBJ2-1, with 7 bases that match TRBD2. This CDR3 is 15 amino acids long. Germline trimming cut 3 bases from V and 4 bases from J; bases unmatched to any gene: 6. Germline V gene data show CDR1 as MNHEY and CDR2 as SMNVEV (reference sequence). In DNA, the CDR3 is TGTGCCAGCAGTTTTGGGACGGGGGGTTACAATGAGCAGTTCTTC. It yields the protein CASSFGTGGYNEQFF.

This clonotype was observed a handful of times. The chain combines TRBV12-3 or TRBV12-4 with TRBJ2-1; 8 positions agree with TRBD2. With V trimmed by 4 bases and J by 9 bases, 11 bases remained unmatched. The CDR3 has 15 amino acids. The CDR3 coding sequence is TGTGCCAGCAGTTACTCCGGGACTAGGGGTGGTGAGCAGTTCTTC. It codes for CASSYSGTRGGEQFF.

This clonotype was seen only a few times. This rearrangement joins TRBV24-1 to TRBJ2-5; D call uncertain. Trimming removed 3 bases at V and 1 base at J, with 11 bases between. CDR1 is KGHDR and CDR2 is SFDVKD in the germline V gene. The CDR3 covers 15 residues. Written as DNA, the CDR3 is TGTGCCACCAGTGATGCGGTGTGGGGCCAAGAGACCCAGTACTTC. Protein: CATSDAVWGQETQYF.

The rearrangement joins TRBV7-7 to TRBJ2-7; possibly TRBD2 for D (6 bases). Trimming took off 2 bases at V and 0 bases at J, with 11 bases between the two ends. CDR1 is SSHAT, CDR2 FNYEAQ, per germline (reference sequence). This CDR3 region has 15 residues. The chain's CDR3 is CASSLFAGSSYEQYF. In nucleotides, the CDR3 is TGTGCCAGCAGCTTATTCGCGGGGAGCTCCTACGAGCAGTACTTC.

V gene TRBV12-3 or TRBV12-4 combines with J gene TRBJ1-5; D is unresolved. V was cut by 5 bases and J by 6 bases, with 11 bases left in between. The CDR3 has 13 residues. CDR3 region: CASSQTESQPQHF. The CDR3 DNA follows: TGTGCCAGCAGTCAAACGGAGAGTCAGCCCCAGCATTTT.

This clonotype turned up a few times. The chain is built from TRBV4-1 and TRBJ1-2, with TRBD1 as a possible D gene (5 bases). The V gene lost 1 base and the J gene lost 1 base, with 10 bases spanning the gap. The CDR3 runs to 15 residues. Germline CDR1 and CDR2: MGHRA and YSYEKL. The DNA of the CDR3 is TGCGCCAGCAGCCAAGCGGCAGGGATTAACTATGGCTACACCTTC. Translated, it gives CASSQAAGINYGYTF.

Points on this clonotype: Relative to the germline gene, one junction end is altered; a read error may explain this. The chain uses TRBV7-9 and TRBJ2-7; D remains ambiguous. The CDR3 length is 12 residues. Germline V CDR1 and CDR2: SEHNR, FQNEAQ (reference sequence). CDR3 sequence: CASSLGGVPNSF. The DNA of the CDR3 is TGTGCCAGCAGCTTAGGAGGAGTACCGAACAGCTTC.

This clonotype turned up a few times. The rearrangement links TRBV7-8 to TRBJ2-4, with 13 positions matching TRBD2. Germline CDR1 reads SGHVS; CDR2 reads FQNEAQ. The CDR3 sequence is 17 residues long. V gave up 5 bases and J gave up 8 bases; unmatched junction bases: 12. For the CDR3, the DNA is TGTGCCAGCAGCGCACGACTAGCGGGAGGCCCAGGAGACATTCAGTACTTC. It yields the protein CASSARLAGGPGDIQYF.

V is TRBV5-1 and J is TRBJ1-1; TRBD1 might be the D (6 bases). From germline, CDR1 is SGHRS and CDR2 YFSETQ. The CDR3 contains 14 residues. Trimming removed 0 bases at V and 2 bases at J, with 8 bases between. CDR3 region: CASSLEGDNTEAFF. The CDR3 nucleotides read TGCGCCAGCAGCTTGGAGGGGGACAACACTGAAGCTTTCTTT.

This clonotype was seen a single time. The chain links TRBV5-5 to TRBJ2-7; D is possibly TRBD1 or TRBD2 (6 bases each). V lost 4 bases and J lost 1, with 15 bases in between. The germline CDR1 and CDR2 sequences are SGHKS and YYEKEE (reference sequence). The CDR3 is 15 residues long. CDR3: CASSLGRQASYEQYF. The CDR3 DNA follows: TGTGCCAGCAGCCTCGGGAGACAGGCGTCCTACGAGCAGTACTTC.

The chain combines TRBV5-1 with TRBJ1-1, with D possibly matching TRBD1 (5 bases). Between the trimmed V and J ends, which lost 0 bases and 1 base, there was a span of 13 bases. CDR1 is SGHRS, CDR2 YFSETQ, per germline. The CDR3 runs 16 residues. For the CDR3, the DNA is TGCGCCAGCAGCTTGGGATTGAGGGGACCGAACACTGAAGCTTTCTTT. Translation: CASSLGLRGPNTEAFF.

A few counts support this clonotype. V is TRBV7-3 and J is TRBJ1-2, with TRBD1 identical over 8 bases. CDR1 SGHTA and CDR2 FQGTGA come from the germline V gene. With V trimmed by 5 bases and J by 6 bases, 8 bases remained unmatched. The CDR3 is 14 amino acids. CDR3 DNA: TGTGCCAGCAGCGAAACCGGACAGGGCAATGGCTACACCTTC. Its translation: CASSETGQGNGYTF.

The chain has TRBV24-1 and TRBJ2-3; D is ambiguous. Germline CDR1 and CDR2: KGHDR and SFDVKD. V was pared by 4 bases and J by 2 bases, with 6 bases between. This CDR3 contains 13 residues. As DNA, the CDR3 is TGTGCCACCAGTGAAGACTCCACAGATACGCAGTATTTT. Translated: CATSEDSTDTQYF.

This rearrangement joins TRBV7-3 to TRBJ1-6; D not certain. Germline assignment: CDR1 SGHTA and CDR2 FQGTGA. V gave up 3 bases and J gave up 10 bases, with 10 bases separating them. This CDR3 region has 13 residues. CDR3 sequence: CASSLTEKSPLHF. DNA for the CDR3: TGTGCCAGCAGCTTGACGGAAAAGTCACCCCTCCACTTT.

V gene TRBV11-2 combines with J gene TRBJ2-7, with D hard to call. V was pared by 1 base and J by 6 bases, with 13 bases between. The CDR3 runs to 14 residues. Germline assignment: CDR1 SGHAT and CDR2 FQNNGV. The CDR3 loop reads CASSLAVLVTEQYF. Here the CDR3 DNA reads TGTGCCAGCAGCTTAGCGGTCCTAGTTACCGAGCAGTACTTC.

CDR3 DNA: TGTGCCAGCAGTTCTATGGGACAGGGCGTCTACGAGCAGTACTTC. It codes for CASSSMGQGVYEQYF. This chain joins TRBV12-3 or TRBV12-4 and TRBJ2-7, with 9 positions matching TRBD1. V lost 4 bases, J lost 3 bases, and 7 bases stayed unmatched. CDR3 length: 15 residues.